The TCR beta chain described here comes from a study of identical twins. Germline-derived CDR1 and CDR2 are LGHDT and YNNKEL (reference sequence). The germline V and J ends were trimmed by 0 bases and 2 bases, with 13 bases remaining between them. The CDR3 loop spans 16 amino acids. Template switching created a universal primer site, and the cDNA included unique molecular identifiers. TCRdb redid the calling of the 5' RACE reads with MiXCR, one entry per CDR3 protein. The data show more than 400,000 distinct CDR3 sequences, approximately 16% seen once. These records were also assigned to another study, of yellow fever vaccine responses in identical twins.

V gene TRBV3-1 combines with J gene TRBJ2-5; D remains unclear. Sequences were obtained from CD4+ T cells sorted from blood. This clonotype was sampled from a woman in her late teens or twenties in good health. The CDR3 region has the DNA TGTGCCAGCAGCCAAGATATAGTCAGCAAACAAGAGACCCAGTACTTC. This gives the protein CASSQDIVSKQETQYF.